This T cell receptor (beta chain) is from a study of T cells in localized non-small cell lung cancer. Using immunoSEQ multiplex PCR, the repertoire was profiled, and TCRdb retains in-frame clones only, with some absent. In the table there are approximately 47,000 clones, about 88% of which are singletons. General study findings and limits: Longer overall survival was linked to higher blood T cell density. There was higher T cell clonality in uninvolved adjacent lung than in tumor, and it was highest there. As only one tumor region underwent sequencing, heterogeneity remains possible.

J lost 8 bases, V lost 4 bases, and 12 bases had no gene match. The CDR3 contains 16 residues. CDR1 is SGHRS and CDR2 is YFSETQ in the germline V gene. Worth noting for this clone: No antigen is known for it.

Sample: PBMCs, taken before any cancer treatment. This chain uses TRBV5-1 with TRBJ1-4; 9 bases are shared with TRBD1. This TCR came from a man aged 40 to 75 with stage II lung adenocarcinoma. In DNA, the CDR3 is TGCGCCAGCAGCGTGAGCTCCGGGACAGGGACCGAAAAACTGTTTTTT. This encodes CASSVSSGTGTEKLFF.